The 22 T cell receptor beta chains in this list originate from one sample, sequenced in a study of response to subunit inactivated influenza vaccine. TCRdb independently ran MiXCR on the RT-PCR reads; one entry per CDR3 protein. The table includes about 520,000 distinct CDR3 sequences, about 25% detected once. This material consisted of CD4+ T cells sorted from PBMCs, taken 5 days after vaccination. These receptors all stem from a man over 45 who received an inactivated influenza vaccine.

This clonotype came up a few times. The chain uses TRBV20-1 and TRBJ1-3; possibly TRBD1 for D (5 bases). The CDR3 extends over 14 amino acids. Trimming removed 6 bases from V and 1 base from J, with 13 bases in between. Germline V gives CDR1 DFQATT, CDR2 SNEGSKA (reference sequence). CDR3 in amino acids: CSASTGSSGNTIYF. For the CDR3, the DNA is TGCAGTGCCAGTACAGGTTCATCTGGAAACACCATATATTTT.

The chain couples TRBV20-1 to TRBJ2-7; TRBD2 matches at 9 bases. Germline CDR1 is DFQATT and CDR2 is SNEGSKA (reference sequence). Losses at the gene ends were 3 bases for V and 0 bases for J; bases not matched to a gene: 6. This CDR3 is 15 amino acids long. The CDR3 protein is CSARTSSGISYEQYF. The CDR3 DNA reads TGCAGTGCTAGGACCTCTAGCGGGATCTCCTACGAGCAGTACTTC.

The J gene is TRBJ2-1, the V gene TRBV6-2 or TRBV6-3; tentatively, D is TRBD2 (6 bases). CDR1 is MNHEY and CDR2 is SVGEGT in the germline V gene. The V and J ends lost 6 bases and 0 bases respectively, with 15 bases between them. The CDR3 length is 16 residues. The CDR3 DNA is TGTGCCAGCAGCCACCGAAGGGAGGACTCCTACAATGAGCAGTTCTTC. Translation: CASSHRREDSYNEQFF.

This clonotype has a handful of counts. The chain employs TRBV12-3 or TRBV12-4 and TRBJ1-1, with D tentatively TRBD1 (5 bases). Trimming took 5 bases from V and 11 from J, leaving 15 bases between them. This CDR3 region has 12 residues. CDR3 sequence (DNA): TGTGCCAGCAGTACACCCAGGGCGTCGGCTTTCTTT. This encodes CASSTPRASAFF.

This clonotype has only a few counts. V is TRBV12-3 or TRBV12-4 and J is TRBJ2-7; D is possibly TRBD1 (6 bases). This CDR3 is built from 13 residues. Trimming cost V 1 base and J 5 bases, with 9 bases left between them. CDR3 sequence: CASSLGRGHEQYF. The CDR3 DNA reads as TGTGCCAGCAGTTTAGGCAGGGGCCACGAGCAGTACTTC.

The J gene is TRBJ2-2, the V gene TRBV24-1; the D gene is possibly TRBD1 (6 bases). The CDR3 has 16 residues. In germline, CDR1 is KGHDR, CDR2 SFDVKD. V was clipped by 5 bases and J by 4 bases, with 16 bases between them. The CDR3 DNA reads TGTGCCACCAGTGCGTCCGGACAGATAATCACCGGGGAGCTGTTTTTT. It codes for CATSASGQIITGELFF.

CDR3 DNA: TGTGCCTGGAGTCATGGCAGCCGACACGCTAACACTGAAGCTTTCTTT. Translating it yields CAWSHGSRHANTEAFF. V usage is TRBV30 and J usage is TRBJ1-1; D remains ambiguous. This CDR3 comprises 16 residues. The germline CDR1 and CDR2 sequences are GTSNPN and SVGIG (reference sequence). V was shortened by 2 bases and J by 2 bases, with 18 bases between the two germline ends.

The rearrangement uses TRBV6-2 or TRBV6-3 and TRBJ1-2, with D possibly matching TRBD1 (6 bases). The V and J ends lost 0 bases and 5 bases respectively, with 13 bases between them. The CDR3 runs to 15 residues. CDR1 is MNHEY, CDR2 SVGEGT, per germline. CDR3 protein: CASSYSWGPEYGYTF. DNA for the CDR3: TGTGCCAGCAGTTACTCGTGGGGGCCTGAGTATGGCTACACCTTC.

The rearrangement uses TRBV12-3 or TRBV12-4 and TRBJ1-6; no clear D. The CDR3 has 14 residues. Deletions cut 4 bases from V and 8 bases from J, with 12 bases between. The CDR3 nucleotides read TGTGCCAGCAGTTCAGGCCAGTTATATTCACCCCTCCACTTT. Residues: CASSSGQLYSPLHF.

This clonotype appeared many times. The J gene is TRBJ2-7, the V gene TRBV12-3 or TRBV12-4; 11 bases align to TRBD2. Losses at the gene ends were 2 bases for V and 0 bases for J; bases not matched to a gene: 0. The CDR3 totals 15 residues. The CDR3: CASSLTSGSSYEQYF. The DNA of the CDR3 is TGTGCCAGCAGTTTAACTAGCGGGAGCTCCTACGAGCAGTACTTC.

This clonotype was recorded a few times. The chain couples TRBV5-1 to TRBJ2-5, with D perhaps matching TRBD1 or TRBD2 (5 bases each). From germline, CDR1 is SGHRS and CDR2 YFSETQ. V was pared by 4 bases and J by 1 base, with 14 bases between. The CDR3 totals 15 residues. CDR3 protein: CASSLWGGTQETQYF. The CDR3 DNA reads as TGCGCCAGCAGCCTGTGGGGTGGGACCCAAGAGACCCAGTACTTC.

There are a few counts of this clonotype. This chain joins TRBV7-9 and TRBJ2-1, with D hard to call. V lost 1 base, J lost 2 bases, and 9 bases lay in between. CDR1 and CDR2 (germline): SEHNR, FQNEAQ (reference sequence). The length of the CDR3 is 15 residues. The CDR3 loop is CASSLGHTAYNEQFF. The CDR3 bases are TGTGCCAGCAGCTTAGGGCATACCGCCTACAATGAGCAGTTCTTC.

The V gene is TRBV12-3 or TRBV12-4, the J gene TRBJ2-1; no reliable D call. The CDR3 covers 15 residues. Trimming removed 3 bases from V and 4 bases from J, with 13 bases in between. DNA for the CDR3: TGTGCCAGCAGTTTTGGCGCTGGATTATACAATGAGCAGTTCTTC. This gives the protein CASSFGAGLYNEQFF.

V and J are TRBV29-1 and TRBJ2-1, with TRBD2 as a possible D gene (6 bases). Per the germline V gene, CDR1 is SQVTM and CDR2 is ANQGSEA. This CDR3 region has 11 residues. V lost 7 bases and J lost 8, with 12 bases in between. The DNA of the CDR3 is TGCAGCGGGAGGGCAGCCGATGAGCAGTTCTTC. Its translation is CSGRAADEQFF.

The CDR3: CASSLMGQGVGEQYF. CDR3 DNA sequence: TGTGCCAGCAGCTTAATGGGACAGGGGGTCGGCGAGCAGTACTTC. This rearrangement joins TRBV7-2 to TRBJ2-7; 11 bases line up with TRBD1. The CDR3 extends over 15 amino acids. The V segment lost 2 bases and the J segment 6 bases; nucleotides outside the gene matches: 6. Germline V gene sequence: CDR1 SGHTA, CDR2 FQGNSA.

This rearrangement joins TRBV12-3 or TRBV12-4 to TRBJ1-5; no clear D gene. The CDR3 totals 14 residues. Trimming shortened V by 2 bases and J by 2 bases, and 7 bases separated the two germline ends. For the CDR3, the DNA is TGTGCCAGCAGTTTATTCGAGGGCAATCAGCCCCAGCATTTT. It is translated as CASSLFEGNQPQHF.

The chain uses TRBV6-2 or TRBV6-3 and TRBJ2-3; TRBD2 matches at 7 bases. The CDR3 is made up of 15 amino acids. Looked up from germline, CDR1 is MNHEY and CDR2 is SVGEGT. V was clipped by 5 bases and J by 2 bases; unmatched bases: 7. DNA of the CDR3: TGTGCCAGCAGTATCTACGGGGGGATCACAGATACGCAGTATTTT. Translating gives CASSIYGGITDTQYF.

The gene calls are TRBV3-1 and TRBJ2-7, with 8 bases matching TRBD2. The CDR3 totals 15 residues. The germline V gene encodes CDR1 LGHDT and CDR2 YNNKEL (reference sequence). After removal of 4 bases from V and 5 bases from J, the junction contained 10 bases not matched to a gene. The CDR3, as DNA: TGTGCCAGCAGCCGAATGAGCGGGAGTAAGAACGAGCAGTACTTC. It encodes CASSRMSGSKNEQYF.

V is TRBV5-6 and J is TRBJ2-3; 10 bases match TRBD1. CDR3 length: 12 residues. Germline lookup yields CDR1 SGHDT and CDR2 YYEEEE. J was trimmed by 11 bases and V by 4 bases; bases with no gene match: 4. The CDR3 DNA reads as TGTGCCAGCAGCGCCCGGGACAGGGGGCAGTATTTT. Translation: CASSARDRGQYF.

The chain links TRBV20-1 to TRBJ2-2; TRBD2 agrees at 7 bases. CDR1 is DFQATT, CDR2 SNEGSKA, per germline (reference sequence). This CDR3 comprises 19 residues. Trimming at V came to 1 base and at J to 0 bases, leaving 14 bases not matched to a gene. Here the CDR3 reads CSARVLRRGSAANTGELFF. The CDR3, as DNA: TGCAGTGCTAGAGTACTAAGGCGCGGGAGCGCCGCGAACACCGGGGAGCTGTTTTTT.

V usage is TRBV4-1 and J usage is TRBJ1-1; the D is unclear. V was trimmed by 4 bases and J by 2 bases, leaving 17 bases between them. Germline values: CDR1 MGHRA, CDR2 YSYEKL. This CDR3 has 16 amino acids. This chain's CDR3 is CASSPQRGRENTEAFF. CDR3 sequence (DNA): TGCGCCAGCAGCCCTCAGCGCGGACGAGAAAACACTGAAGCTTTCTTT.

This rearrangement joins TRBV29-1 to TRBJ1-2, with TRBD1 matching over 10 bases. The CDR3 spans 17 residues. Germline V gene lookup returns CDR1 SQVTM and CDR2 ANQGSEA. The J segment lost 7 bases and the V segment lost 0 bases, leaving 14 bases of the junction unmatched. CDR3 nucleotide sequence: TGCAGCGTTGAAGACAGAACCGGGACAGGGGATGGACGTGGCTACACCTTC. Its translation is CSVEDRTGTGDGRGYTF.